This TCR beta chain was obtained from a study of tumor and adjacent non-tumor tissue in lung cancer. Three rounds of nested PCR, following a modified ARM-PCR protocol, produced the TCRbeta library. One entry per CDR3 protein results from TCRdb running MiXCR on the multiplex PCR reads. The sample contains tens of thousands of distinct CDR3 sequences, roughly 80% of which appear only once. The template was RNA from unsorted bulk tissue. This CDR3 comprises 13 residues. The germline V gene encodes CDR1 MDHEN and CDR2 SYDVKM. This clonotype has at least ten counts. One end of the junction does not line up with germline, which may come from a read error.

The chain couples TRBV28 to TRBJ2-1; unclear D gene. The receptor was isolated from a woman aged 45-59 years with non-small cell lung cancer. Sequencing input: lung tumor tissue. CDR3 sequence (DNA): TGTGCCAGCAGGGGTAGCTCCTGCAATGAGCAGTTCTTC. Its protein is CASRGSSCNEQFF. Full variable domain (rest looked up from reference TRBV28 and TRBJ2-1): DVKVTQSSRYLVKRTGEKVFLECVQDMDHENMFWYRQDPGLGLRLIYFSYDVKMKEKGDIPEGYSVSREKKERFSLILESASTNQTSMYLCASRGSSCNEQFFGPGTRLTVL.